Below are 2 T cell receptor beta chains sequenced from a single sample in a study of T cell responses to AZD1222 COVID-19 vaccine. Assay: immunoSEQ multiplex PCR; the TCRdb copy retains only in-frame clones and omits some. The table lists some 120,000 clones, 91% of them singletons. The sample consisted of peripheral blood, taken on day 0 of AZD1222 vaccination. Source of these receptors: an adult in good health.

The rearrangement links TRBV19 to TRBJ1-3, with D unresolved. Trimming stripped 4 bases from V and 0 bases from J, with 13 bases between. The CDR3 runs to 16 residues. The V gene's germline CDR1 is LNHDA and CDR2 SQIVND (reference sequence). CDR3 protein: CASSTFTAPSGNTIYF. In DNA form, the CDR3 reads TGTGCCAGTAGTACCTTTACGGCCCCCTCTGGAAACACCATATATTTT. The full variable domain, rest sourced from reference TRBV19 and TRBJ1-3, is DGGITQSPKYLFRKEGQNVTLSCEQNLNHDAMYWYRQDPGQGLRLIYYSQIVNDFQKGDIAEGYSVSREKKESFPLTVTSAQKNPTAFYLCASSTFTAPSGNTIYFGEGSWLTVV.

The genes are TRBV30 and TRBJ1-5; perhaps TRBD1 as D (5 bases). Trimming stripped 5 bases from V and 6 bases from J, with 14 bases between. CDR1 is GTSNPN and CDR2 is SVGIG in the germline V gene (reference sequence). The CDR3 contains 13 residues. The CDR3 nucleotides read TGTGCCTGGGACAGAGGGGTTGGTCAGCCCCAGCATTTT. This sequence encodes CAWDRGVGQPQHF.